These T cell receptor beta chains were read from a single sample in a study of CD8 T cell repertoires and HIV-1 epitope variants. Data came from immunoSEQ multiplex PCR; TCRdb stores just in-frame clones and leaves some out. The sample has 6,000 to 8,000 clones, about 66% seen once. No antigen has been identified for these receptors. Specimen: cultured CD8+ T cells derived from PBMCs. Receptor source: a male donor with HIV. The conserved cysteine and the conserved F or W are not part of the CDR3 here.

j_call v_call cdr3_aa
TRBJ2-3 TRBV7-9 ASSARDSATDTQY
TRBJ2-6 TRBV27 ASSLVSPSGANVLT
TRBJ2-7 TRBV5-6 ASSWSENMVYEQY
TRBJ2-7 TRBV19 ASSGGLAPYEQY
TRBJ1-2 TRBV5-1 ASSLADQYGYT
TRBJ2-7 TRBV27 ASSSDVSAYEQY
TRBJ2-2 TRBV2 ASSEGHTGELF
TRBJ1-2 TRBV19 ASSFPPATGGYGYT
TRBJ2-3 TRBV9 ASSVSAGTGTERDTQY
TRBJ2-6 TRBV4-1 ASMGAGRSSGANVLT
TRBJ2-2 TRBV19 ASSRVSGGAGTGELF
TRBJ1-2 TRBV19 ASSIVGLTNYGYT
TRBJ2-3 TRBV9 ASSVGNSGGLSTDTQY
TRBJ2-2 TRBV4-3 ASSGTGVTGELF
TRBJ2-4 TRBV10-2 ASSAGTKNIQY
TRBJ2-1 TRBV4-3 ASSQGLAGYNEQF
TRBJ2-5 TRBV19 ASSIGRGETQY
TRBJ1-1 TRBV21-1 ASSERTEAF
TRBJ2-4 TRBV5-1 ASSYSGGRDIQY
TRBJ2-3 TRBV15 ATSRDRGVHTDTQY
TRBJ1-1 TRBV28 ASTLIGARNTEAF
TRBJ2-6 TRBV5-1 ASSHRDGRSSGANVLT
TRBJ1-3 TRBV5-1 ASSYGGDSGNTIY
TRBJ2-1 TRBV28 ASSTGLADNEQF
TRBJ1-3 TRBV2 ASSEESLGNTIY
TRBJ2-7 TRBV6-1 ASSEDGGGMWEQY
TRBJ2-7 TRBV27 ASTPGGDSNYEQY
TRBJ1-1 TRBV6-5 ASSQSSGDTEAF
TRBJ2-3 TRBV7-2 ASSLASTSGRSDTQY
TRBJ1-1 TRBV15 ATSRARNTEAF
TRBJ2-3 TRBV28 ASSLWVARGPSPDTQY
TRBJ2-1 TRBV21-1 ASSTKDPYNEQF
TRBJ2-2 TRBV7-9 ASSPGLAGRPGELF
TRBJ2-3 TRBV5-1 ASSSNPGTSGRSADTQY
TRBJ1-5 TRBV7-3 ASSLNGGLRNQPQH
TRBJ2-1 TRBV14 ASSLTVGAGAYNEQF
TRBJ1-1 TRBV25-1 ASSDHRATTEAF
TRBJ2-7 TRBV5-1 ASSFGVSYEQY
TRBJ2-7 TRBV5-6 ASSFGDDRGYYEQY
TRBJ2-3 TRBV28 ASRYTDTQY